This T cell receptor (beta chain) was sequenced in a study of blood T cells in healthy people across ages. The use of a sample-barcoded 5' primer and a J-beta primer mix characterized a second PCR of about 6 to 11 cycles. In TCRdb, the 5' RACE reads were re-called with MiXCR into one record per CDR3 protein. The sample lists about 680,000 distinct CDR3 sequences; around 45% were seen once. Germline values: CDR1 SGHVS, CDR2 FQNEAQ. The CDR3 runs 16 residues. V dropped 5 bases and J dropped 2; count of bases not matched to a gene: 8. Ten or more counts support this clonotype. The TCR sequence derives from a woman aged 60-70 years in good health. The material sequenced was blood. The V and J genes are TRBV7-8 and TRBJ2-3; TRBD1 agrees at 9 bases. The CDR3 DNA is TGTGCCAGCAGCCCGGGACAGGGTCCGACCACAGATACGCAGTATTTT. Protein: CASSPGQGPTTDTQYF.